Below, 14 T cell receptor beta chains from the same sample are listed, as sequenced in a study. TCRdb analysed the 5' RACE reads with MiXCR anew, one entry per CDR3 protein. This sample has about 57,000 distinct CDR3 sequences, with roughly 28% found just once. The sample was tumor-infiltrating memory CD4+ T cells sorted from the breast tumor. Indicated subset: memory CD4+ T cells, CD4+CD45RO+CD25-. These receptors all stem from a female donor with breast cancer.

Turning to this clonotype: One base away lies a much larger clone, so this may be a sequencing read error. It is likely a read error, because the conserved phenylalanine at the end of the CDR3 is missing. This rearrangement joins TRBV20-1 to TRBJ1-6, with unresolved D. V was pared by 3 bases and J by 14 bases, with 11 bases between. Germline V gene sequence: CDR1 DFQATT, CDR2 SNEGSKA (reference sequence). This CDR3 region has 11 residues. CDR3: CSARVLKSLHL. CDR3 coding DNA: TGCAGTGCTAGGGTCCTCAAATCCCTCCACTTA.

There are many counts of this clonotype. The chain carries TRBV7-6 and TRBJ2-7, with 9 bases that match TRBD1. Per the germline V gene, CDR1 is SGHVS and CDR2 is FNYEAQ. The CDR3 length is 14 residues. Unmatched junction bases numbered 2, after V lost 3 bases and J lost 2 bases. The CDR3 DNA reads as TGTGCCAGCAGCTTGGGGACAGGGCCCTACGAGCAGTACTTC. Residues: CASSLGTGPYEQYF.

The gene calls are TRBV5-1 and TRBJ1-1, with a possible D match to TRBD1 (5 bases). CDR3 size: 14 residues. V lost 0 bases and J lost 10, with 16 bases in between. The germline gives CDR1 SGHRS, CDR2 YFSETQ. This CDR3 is CASSLDPPRGTAFF. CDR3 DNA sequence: TGCGCCAGCAGCTTGGATCCCCCACGAGGGACAGCTTTCTTT.

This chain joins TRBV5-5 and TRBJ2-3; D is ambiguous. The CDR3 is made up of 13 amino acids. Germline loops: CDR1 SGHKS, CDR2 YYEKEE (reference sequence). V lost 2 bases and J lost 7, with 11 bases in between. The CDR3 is CASSLSRSYTQYF. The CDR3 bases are TGTGCCAGCAGCTTATCTAGGAGCTATACGCAGTATTTT.

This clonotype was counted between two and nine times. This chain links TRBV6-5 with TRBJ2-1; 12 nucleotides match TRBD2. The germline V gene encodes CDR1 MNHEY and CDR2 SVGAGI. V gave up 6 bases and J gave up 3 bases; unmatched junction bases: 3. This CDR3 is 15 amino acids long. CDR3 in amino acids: CASSQTSGSYNEQFF. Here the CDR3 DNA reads TGTGCCAGCAGCCAGACTAGCGGGAGCTACAATGAGCAGTTCTTC.

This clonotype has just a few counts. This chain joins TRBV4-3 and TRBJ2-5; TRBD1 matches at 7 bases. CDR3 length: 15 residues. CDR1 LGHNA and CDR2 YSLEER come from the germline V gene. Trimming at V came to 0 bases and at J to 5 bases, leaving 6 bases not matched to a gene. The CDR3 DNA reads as TGCGCCAGCAGCCAAGATCTAGGCAGGGGGGAGACCCAGTACTTC. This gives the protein CASSQDLGRGETQYF.

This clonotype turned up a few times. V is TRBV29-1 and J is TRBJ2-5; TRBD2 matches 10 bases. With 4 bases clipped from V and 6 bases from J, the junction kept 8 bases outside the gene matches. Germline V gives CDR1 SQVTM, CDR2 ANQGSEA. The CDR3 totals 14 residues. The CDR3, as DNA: TGCAGCGTTGTACCTCTAGCGGGAGCAAAGACCCAGTACTTC. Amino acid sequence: CSVVPLAGAKTQYF.

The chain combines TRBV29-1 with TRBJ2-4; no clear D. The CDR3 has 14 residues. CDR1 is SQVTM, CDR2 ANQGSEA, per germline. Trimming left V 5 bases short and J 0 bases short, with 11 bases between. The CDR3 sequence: CSVIDQLAKNIQYF. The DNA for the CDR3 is TGCAGCGTTATAGATCAGTTAGCCAAAAACATTCAGTACTTC.

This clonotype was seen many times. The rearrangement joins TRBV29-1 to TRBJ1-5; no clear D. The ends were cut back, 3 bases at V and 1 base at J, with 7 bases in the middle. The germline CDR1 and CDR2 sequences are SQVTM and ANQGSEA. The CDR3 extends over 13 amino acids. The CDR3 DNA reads TGCAGCGTTGACAGCGGGAGCAATCAGCCCCAGCATTTT. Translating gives CSVDSGSNQPQHF.

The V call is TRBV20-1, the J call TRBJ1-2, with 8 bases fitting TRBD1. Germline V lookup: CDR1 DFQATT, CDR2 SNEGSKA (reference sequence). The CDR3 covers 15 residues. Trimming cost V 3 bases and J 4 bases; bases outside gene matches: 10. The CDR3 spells CSASSGQGHSYGYTF. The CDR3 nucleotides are TGCAGTGCTAGTAGCGGACAGGGCCATTCCTATGGCTACACCTTC.

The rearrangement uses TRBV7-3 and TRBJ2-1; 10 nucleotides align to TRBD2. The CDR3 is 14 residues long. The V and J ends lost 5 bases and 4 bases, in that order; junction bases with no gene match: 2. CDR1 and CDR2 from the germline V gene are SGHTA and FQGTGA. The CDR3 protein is CASSPSGSYNEQFF. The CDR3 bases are TGTGCCAGCAGCCCTAGCGGGAGTTACAATGAGCAGTTCTTC.

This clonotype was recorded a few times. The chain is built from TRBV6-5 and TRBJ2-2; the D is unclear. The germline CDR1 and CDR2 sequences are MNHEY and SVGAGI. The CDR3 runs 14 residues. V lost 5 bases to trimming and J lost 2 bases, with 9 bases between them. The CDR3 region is CASSRPLNTGELFF. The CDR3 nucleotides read TGTGCCAGCAGTCGGCCCCTAAACACCGGGGAGCTGTTTTTT.

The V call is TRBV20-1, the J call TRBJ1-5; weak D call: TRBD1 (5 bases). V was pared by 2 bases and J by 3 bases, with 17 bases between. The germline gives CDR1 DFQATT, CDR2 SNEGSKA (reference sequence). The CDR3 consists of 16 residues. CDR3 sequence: CSARLPGAPLNQPQHF. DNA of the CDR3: TGCAGTGCTAGACTGCCCGGGGCACCTCTCAATCAGCCCCAGCATTTT.

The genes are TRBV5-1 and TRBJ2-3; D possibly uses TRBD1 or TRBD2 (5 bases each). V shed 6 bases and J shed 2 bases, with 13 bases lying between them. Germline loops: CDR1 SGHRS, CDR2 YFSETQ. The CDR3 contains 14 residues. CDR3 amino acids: CASTRDQDTDTQYF. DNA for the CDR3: TGCGCCAGCACCAGGGACCAAGACACAGATACGCAGTATTTT.